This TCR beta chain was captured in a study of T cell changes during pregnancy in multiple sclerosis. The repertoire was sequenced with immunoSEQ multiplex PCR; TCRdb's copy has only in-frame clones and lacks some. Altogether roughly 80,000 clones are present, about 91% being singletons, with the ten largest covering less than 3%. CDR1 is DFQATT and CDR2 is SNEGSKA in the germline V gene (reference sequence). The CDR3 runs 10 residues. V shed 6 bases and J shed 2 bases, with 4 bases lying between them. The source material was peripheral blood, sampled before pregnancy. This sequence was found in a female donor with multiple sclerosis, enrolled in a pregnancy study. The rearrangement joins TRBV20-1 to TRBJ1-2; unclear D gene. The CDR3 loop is CSAQNYGYTF. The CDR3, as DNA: TGCAGTGCACAAAACTATGGCTACACCTTC.